What follows is one TCR beta chain and its context. The antigen is undetermined. Libraries were made from TCR beta cDNA, and they carried unique molecular identifiers. Each sample of roughly 0.9 to 10 million input T cells yielded 500,000 or so cDNA molecules, so each molecule approximated one T cell. TCRdb used MiXCR to reprocess the PCR reads, holding one entry per CDR3 protein. This table has hundreds of thousands of distinct CDR3 sequences, more than 30% appearing once. This entry is derived from a study of post-analysis software for immune sequencing data. Study results and limitations: Controls showed lower frequencies than patients for roughly 5 TRBV segments, and TRBV5-6, TRBV5-1 and TRBV20-1 were among these. Comparison with controls showed significantly lower normalized Chao1 diversity in multiple sclerosis patients.

Germline V lookup: CDR1 DFQATT, CDR2 SNEGSKA (reference sequence). V trimming: 5 bases; J trimming: 6 bases; junction bases outside the gene matches: 10. The CDR3 covers 14 residues. The origin of this receptor is a girl aged 2-15 years with multiple sclerosis. This chain uses TRBV20-1 with TRBJ2-3, with TRBD2 matching over 8 bases. The sample comprised blood. CDR3 amino acids: CSAEMASGWDTQYF. The CDR3 DNA sequence: TGCAGTGCTGAGATGGCTAGCGGGTGGGATACGCAGTATTTT.